This entry lists 24 T cell receptor beta chains sequenced from one sample in a study of breast tumors, draining lymph nodes, adjacent tissues. The lymph nodes were axillary draining lymph nodes from breast cancer patients. TCRdb reprocessed the multiplex PCR reads via MiXCR and lists one record per CDR3 protein. The sample records approximately 190,000 distinct CDR3 sequences, approximately 30% being singletons. Material: axillary lymph node tissue. These receptor sequences come from a female donor with breast cancer. Some clones in this sample may be carry-over from other donors' samples.

As to this clonotype: This may be a read error: a much more frequent sequence differs by one nucleotide. The V call is TRBV4-3, the J call TRBJ2-1; 12 bases match TRBD2. The CDR3 sequence is 17 residues long. Germline-derived CDR1 and CDR2 are LGHNA and YSLEER. The CDR3 DNA reads TGCGCCAGCAGCCGCGCTTCGACTAGCGGGAGCGTCAATGGGCAGTTCTTC. It translates to CASSRASTSGSVNGQFF.

This clonotype occurred many times. V is TRBV30 and J is TRBJ2-7; 11 nucleotides agree with TRBD1. The ends lost 7 bases at V and 7 bases at J; junction bases unmatched: 15. This CDR3 spans 15 amino acids. Germline V lookup: CDR1 GTSNPN, CDR2 SVGIG (reference sequence). This CDR3 is CASTIDGTGGREQYF. The CDR3 DNA is TGTGCCTCCACCATCGACGGGACAGGGGGAAGGGAGCAGTACTTC. The whole variable domain, filled in from reference TRBV30 and TRBJ2-7, reads SQTIHQWPATLVQPVGSPLSLECTVEGTSNPNLYWYRQAAGRGLQLLFYSVGIGQISSEVPQNLSASRPQDRQFILSSKKLLLSDSGFYLCASTIDGTGGREQYFGPGTRLTVT.

This clonotype came up many times. The chain carries TRBV19 and TRBJ2-7, with 7 bases matching TRBD2. Germline CDR1 is LNHDA and CDR2 is SQIVND (reference sequence). This CDR3 has 16 residues. With 5 bases clipped from V and 0 bases from J, the junction kept 10 bases outside the gene matches. CDR3 bases: TGTGCCAGTAGTCCCCGAGGTGGGAGGGCCTCCTACGAGCAGTACTTC. The encoded protein is CASSPRGGRASYEQYF.

In this sample, this clonotype turned up a few times. The chain joins TRBV5-4 to TRBJ2-7, with D tentatively TRBD1 (5 bases). The CDR3 covers 14 residues. The germline V and J ends were trimmed by 4 bases and 6 bases, with 17 bases remaining between them. Germline V gives CDR1 SGHNT, CDR2 YYREEE (reference sequence). The chain's CDR3 is CASSPLQAAGEQYF. The CDR3 DNA follows: TGTGCCAGCAGCCCCCTACAGGCGGCTGGCGAGCAGTACTTC.

This clonotype appeared many times. The chain carries TRBV29-1 and TRBJ2-1, with D uncertain. The germline V gene has CDR1 SQVTM and CDR2 ANQGSEA. The CDR3 consists of 13 residues. With 3 bases removed from V and 7 bases from J, the gap between germline ends came to 13 bases. The CDR3 protein is CSVDPPGVNEQFF. CDR3 nucleotides: TGCAGCGTTGACCCCCCTGGGGTAAATGAGCAGTTCTTC.

Here the CDR3 DNA reads TGTGCCAGTACCTCCGGTGGGACTAATGAAAAACTGTTTTTT. It codes for CASTSGGTNEKLFF. The genes are TRBV19 and TRBJ1-4; no clear D. Germline V gives CDR1 LNHDA, CDR2 SQIVND (reference sequence). Trimming removed 7 bases from V and 2 bases from J, with 11 bases in between. This CDR3 spans 14 amino acids.

By frequency in the sample, this clonotype is medium-sized. CDR3 amino acids: CASSHEGTSGYNEQFF. CDR3 in DNA: TGTGCCAGCAGTCATGAGGGGACTAGCGGCTACAATGAGCAGTTCTTC. This chain joins TRBV7-2 and TRBJ2-1; 11 bases fit TRBD2. V dropped 6 bases and J dropped 3; count of bases not matched to a gene: 7. Germline CDR1 and CDR2: SGHTA and FQGNSA. The CDR3 is made up of 16 amino acids.

In the case of this clonotype: One end of the junction varies from germline; a read error may be responsible. The gene calls are TRBV3-1 and TRBJ2-5; possible D gene TRBD1, 6 bases. The CDR3 is made up of 16 amino acids. Germline V gene lookup returns CDR1 LGHDT and CDR2 YNNKEL (reference sequence). The CDR3 sequence: CASSQDQIGGRETQYF. The DNA of the CDR3 is TGCGCCAGCAGCCAAGATCAGATAGGGGGACGAGAGACCCAGTACTTC.

This clonotype was detected a few times. A much larger clone lies one base from this, so it may be a read error. V is TRBV14 and J is TRBJ1-2; D call uncertain. Germline CDR1 SGHDN, CDR2 FVKESK. The CDR3 extends over 15 amino acids. The CDR3 DNA reads TGTGCCAGCAGCCATTCCCAGCAAGGAGTCTATGGCTCCACCTTC. Amino acids: CASSHSQQGVYGSTF.

This clonotype was found many times. The chain employs TRBV6-1 and TRBJ2-7, with no clear D. Trimming left V 1 base short and J 9 bases short, with 4 bases between. The CDR3 extends over 10 amino acids. Germline-derived CDR1 and CDR2 are MNHNS and SASEGT. The DNA for the CDR3 is TGTGCCAGCAGTGAAGAGGTGCAGTACTTC. Translation: CASSEEVQYF.

The table lists this clonotype with many counts. The chain has TRBV20-1 and TRBJ2-3, with TRBD2 matching 9 bases. The V segment lost 3 bases and the J segment 14 bases; nucleotides outside the gene matches: 12. This CDR3 contains 13 residues. Germline CDR1 and CDR2: DFQATT and SNEGSKA (reference sequence). The CDR3 reads CSASPFGLAPPYF. CDR3 coding DNA: TGCAGTGCTAGTCCCTTTGGACTAGCGCCCCCGTATTTT.

This clonotype was picked up many times. V is TRBV11-2 and J is TRBJ2-5, with 7 bases aligning to TRBD2. Germline loops: CDR1 SGHAT, CDR2 FQNNGV. This CDR3 spans 16 amino acids. V dropped 1 base and J dropped 0; count of bases not matched to a gene: 5. For the CDR3, the DNA is TGTGCCAGCAGCTTAGGTAGCGGGTTAAACCAAGAGACCCAGTACTTC. Encoded protein: CASSLGSGLNQETQYF. The variable domain in full, with the rest retrieved from reference TRBV11-2 and TRBJ2-5, is EAGVAQSPRYKIIEKRQSVAFWCNPISGHATLYWYQQILGQGPKLLIQFQNNGVVDDSQLPKDRFSAERLKGVDSTLKIQPAKLEDSAVYLCASSLGSGLNQETQYFGPGTRLLVL.

This clonotype was counted only a few times. A much larger clone differs from this one at a single base, so this may be a read error. The rearrangement uses TRBV6-4 and TRBJ2-5; D is perhaps TRBD1 or TRBD2 (5 bases each). V lost 8 bases to trimming and J lost 4 bases, with 20 bases between them. The CDR3 is 15 residues long. Germline loops: CDR1 MRHNA, CDR2 SNTAGT. CDR3 DNA sequence: TGTGCCAGCGGTACCGGGACGGCGGAAAGAGAGACCCAGTACTTC. Translated, it gives CASGTGTAERETQYF.

This clonotype has at least ten counts. The rearrangement uses TRBV20-1 and TRBJ2-1, with D possibly being TRBD2 (6 bases). V lost 7 bases, J lost 10 bases, and 23 bases lay in between. This CDR3 region has 14 residues. The germline V gene encodes CDR1 DFQATT and CDR2 SNEGSKA (reference sequence). CDR3 bases: TGCAGTGTGCCCGACCCCACCCTAGCGTCGGAGCAGTTCTTC. Its translation: CSVPDPTLASEQFF.

This clonotype showed up just a few times. At one end, the junction sequence differs from germline, possibly due to a read error. V and J are TRBV9 and TRBJ2-5, with 8 bases aligning to TRBD2. The CDR3 is 16 amino acids. The germline gives CDR1 SGDLS, CDR2 YYNGEE. In DNA form, the CDR3 reads TGTGCCAGCAGCGCCGGGGGGGGGATCCTACAAGAGGCCCAGTACTTC. This encodes CASSAGGGILQEAQYF. The full variable domain, its missing parts supplied by reference TRBV9 and TRBJ2-5, is DSGVTQTPKHLITATGQRVTLRCSPRSGDLSVYWYQQSLDQGLQFLIQYYNGEERAKGNILERFSAQQFPDLHSELNLSSLELGDSALYFCASSAGGGILQEAQYFGPGTRLLVL.

With regard to this clonotype: Compared with germline, one end of the junction differs, possibly owing to a read error. This chain links TRBV19 with TRBJ2-1, with a tentative D call TRBD2 (5 bases). Germline-derived CDR1 and CDR2 are LNHDA and SQIVND (reference sequence). This CDR3 contains 13 residues. In DNA form, the CDR3 reads TGCGCCGGTAGCCTGAAGAGGAGCGGTGAGCAGTTCTTC. The encoded protein is CAGSLKRSGEQFF.

The sample holds a few counts of this clonotype. A junction boundary mismatches the germline segment, possibly from a read error. The V gene is TRBV28, the J gene TRBJ2-3, with 12 positions matching TRBD2. Germline V CDR1 and CDR2: MDHEN, SYDVKM. This CDR3 has 18 amino acids. CDR3 in DNA: TGTGCCGGCAGTTTACGACTAGCGGGAGTCGCGAGCACAGATACGCAGTATTTT. Its protein is CAGSLRLAGVASTDTQYF.

This clonotype was seen ten or more times. The chain couples TRBV24-1 to TRBJ2-1, with D maybe TRBD1 (7 bases). CDR3 length: 15 amino acids. Germline V gene sequence: CDR1 KGHDR, CDR2 SFDVKD. V was trimmed by 1 base and J by 7 bases, leaving 13 bases between them. CDR3 residues: CATSDFGGGENEQFF. Written as DNA, the CDR3 is TGTGCCACCAGTGATTTTGGAGGGGGCGAAAATGAGCAGTTCTTC.

The chain is built from TRBV11-2 and TRBJ1-4; D ambiguous. CDR3 length equals 14 residues. The V and J ends lost 4 bases and 8 bases respectively, with 14 bases between them. CDR1 SGHAT and CDR2 FQNNGV come from the germline V gene. The CDR3, as DNA: TGTGCCAGCAGCTCCCCCCGGGGTGGAGAAAAACTGTTTTTT. Its translation is CASSSPRGGEKLFF. The entire variable domain, with the rest obtained from reference TRBV11-2 and TRBJ1-4, is as follows: EAGVAQSPRYKIIEKRQSVAFWCNPISGHATLYWYQQILGQGPKLLIQFQNNGVVDDSQLPKDRFSAERLKGVDSTLKIQPAKLEDSAVYLCASSSPRGGEKLFFGSGTQLSVL.

Only a few counts were recorded for this clonotype. Given a much more abundant clone one base away, this may be a read error. The chain is built from TRBV20-1 and TRBJ2-7; 10 bases are a match to TRBD2. Trimming removed 5 bases from V and 4 bases from J; junction bases left unmatched: 14. From germline, CDR1 is DFQATT and CDR2 SNEGSKA (reference sequence). The CDR3 consists of 16 residues. As DNA, the CDR3 is TGCAGTGCTCCCATCAGCGGGAGGGCCACTTTGTACGAGCAGTACTTC. The encoded protein is CSAPISGRATLYEQYF.

This clonotype has ten or more counts. This chain joins TRBV12-3 or TRBV12-4 and TRBJ2-3; the D gene is possibly TRBD2 (5 bases). The ends were cut back, 5 bases at V and 4 bases at J, with 10 bases in the middle. The CDR3 extends over 13 amino acids. CDR3 amino acids: CASSTGLPDTQYF. In DNA, the CDR3 is TGTGCCAGCAGTACCGGACTCCCAGATACGCAGTATTTT.

This clonotype was counted at least ten times. The chain carries TRBV29-1 and TRBJ2-3; 8 bases map to TRBD2. The trim removed 0 bases at V and 3 bases at J, leaving 5 bases unmatched. This CDR3 is 15 amino acids long. Germline V gives CDR1 SQVTM, CDR2 ANQGSEA. CDR3 loop: CSVEDGTSSTDTQYF. Written as DNA, the CDR3 is TGCAGCGTTGAAGACGGGACTAGTAGTACAGATACGCAGTATTTT.

The chain employs TRBV20-1 and TRBJ2-4; 10 bases map to TRBD2. The CDR3 loop spans 9 amino acids. CDR1 and CDR2 from the germline V gene are DFQATT and SNEGSKA (reference sequence). Germline trimming cut 4 bases from V and 15 bases from J; bases unmatched to any gene: 0. CDR3 bases: TGCAGTGCTACTAGCGGGGGGTACTTC. Residues: CSATSGGYF.

Concerning this clonotype itself: The CDR3 does not end in the conserved phenylalanine or tryptophan, so this is likely a read error. The DNA is left out, because the CDR3 cannot be placed on it with certainty; the CDR3 is given as TCRdb lists it. The V call is TRBV7-8, the J call TRBJ1-3; the D call of TRBD1 is as the table states it, not checked on the DNA. The V gene's germline CDR1 is SGHVS and CDR2 FQNEAQ. The CDR3 has 8 residues if both end residues are counted. CDR3 region: CASLRLAR.